The clone carrying this TCR beta chain has just one count. The sample originates from a study of blood T cell repertoires in COVID-19. Study-level information: Spain, Italy and the United States supplied samples that represented acute and convalescent COVID-19. Sample material is recorded as cDNA or gDNA derived from T cells, B-cell-depleted T cells, or PBMCs.

This CDR3 region has 15 residues. Germline assignment: CDR1 MDHEN and CDR2 SYDVKM. The V end was cut by 6 bases, the J end by 6 bases, with 19 bases between. In the authors' workflow: Reference gene primers were amplified, and this amplification served to estimate nucleated cell counts. TCRdb's table, derived via immunoSEQ multiplex PCR, lists solely in-frame clones and lacks some. The DNA was the basis for D and trimming; V, J and clone size are from that table. The data hold fewer than 200,000 clones, with roughly 85% observed a single time. Material: peripheral blood. This clonotype originated in a man aged 50-60 years with active or convalescent COVID-19. This chain links TRBV28 with TRBJ2-3, with D possibly TRBD1 on 8 matching bases. The CDR3 nucleotides are TGTGCCAGCAGACCCAGGACAGGGAGGGGGGATACGCAGTATTTT. Residues: CASRPRTGRGDTQYF.